This T cell receptor (beta chain) is drawn from a study of cytomegalovirus exposure and HLA in healthy donors. The study, taken as a whole, reports: A later analysis found first-cohort TCR clusters tended to co-occur in the 90 to 150 validation repertoires. Cytomegalovirus status was reportedly diagnosed by the classifier with high sensitivity and specificity. Among TCR sequences, most were rare, though some public TCRs appeared in many donors.

Germline V gene data show CDR1 as ENHRY and CDR2 as SYGVKD. This CDR3 region has 15 residues. V was trimmed by 11 bases and J by 4 bases, leaving 23 bases between them. As concerns this clone: Antigen specificity is unknown.

Donors were drawn from the approximately 120-subject validation cohort, separate from the approximately 640-subject first cohort. The data were produced by immunoSEQ multiplex PCR, yet TCRdb's version contains in-frame clones alone and is incomplete. The data show about 220,000 clones, just over 90% seen once. The sequenced sample consisted of PBMCs. The V and J genes are TRBV10-3 and TRBJ1-2, with D maybe TRBD1 (5 bases). This TCR came from a woman in her late teens or twenties in good health and CMV-seronegative. The CDR3 bases are TGTGCCGCCGACCCGTGGGGGGATCAGACCTATGGCTACACCTTC. It is translated as CAADPWGDQTYGYTF.